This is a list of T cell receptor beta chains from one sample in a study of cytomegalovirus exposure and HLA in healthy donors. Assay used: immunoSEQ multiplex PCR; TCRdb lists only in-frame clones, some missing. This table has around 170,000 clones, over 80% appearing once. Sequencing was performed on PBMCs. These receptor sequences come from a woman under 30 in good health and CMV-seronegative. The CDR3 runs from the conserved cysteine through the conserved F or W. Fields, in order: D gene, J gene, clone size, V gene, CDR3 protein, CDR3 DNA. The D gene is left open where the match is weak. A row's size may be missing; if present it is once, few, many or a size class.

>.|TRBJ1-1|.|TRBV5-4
CASSPASQGNTEAFF
TGTGCCAGCAGCCCCGCTAGTCAGGGGAACACCGAAGCTTTCTTT
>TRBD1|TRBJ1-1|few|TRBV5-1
CASSSLGTGGAGPRANTEAFF
TGCGCCAGCAGCTCCCTGGGGACAGGGGGCGCAGGCCCCCGGGCGAACACTGAAGCTTTCTTT
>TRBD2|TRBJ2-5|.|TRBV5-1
CASSYRGDPSETQYF
TGCGCCAGCAGCTATCGGGGGGACCCTTCGGAGACCCAGTACTTC
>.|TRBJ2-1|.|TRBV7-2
CASSAHRAGTAYNEQFF
TGTGCCAGCAGCGCACACCGCGCGGGGACAGCCTACAATGAGCAGTTCTTC
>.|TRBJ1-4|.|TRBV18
CASSLTGTINEKLFF
TGTGCCAGCTCACTAACAGGAACAATTAATGAAAAACTGTTTTTT
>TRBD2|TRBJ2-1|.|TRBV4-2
CASSGLAGAEQFF
TGTGCCAGCAGCGGACTAGCGGGGGCAGAGCAGTTCTTC
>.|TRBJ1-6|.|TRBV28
CASTRSQQGRHSPLHF
TGTGCCAGCACCCGATCCCAACAGGGAAGGCATTCACCCCTCCACTTT
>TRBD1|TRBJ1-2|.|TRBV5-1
CASSLGAGQGSGYTF
TGCGCCAGCAGCTTGGGGGCAGGACAGGGCTCGGGATACACCTTC
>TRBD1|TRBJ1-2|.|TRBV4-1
CASSQPTGKKVDYTF
TGCGCCAGCAGCCAACCGACAGGGAAAAAAGTTGACTACACCTTC
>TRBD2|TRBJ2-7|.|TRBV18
CASSLGLAGYEQYF
TGTGCCAGCTCACTCGGACTAGCGGGCTACGAGCAGTACTTC
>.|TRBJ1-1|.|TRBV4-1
CASSQPGRKKNTEAFF
TGCGCCAGCAGCCAACCGGGGAGGAAGAAGAACACTGAAGCTTTCTTT
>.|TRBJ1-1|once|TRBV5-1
CASSSGQLNTEAFF
TGCGCCAGCAGCTCCGGACAGTTGAACACTGAAGCTTTCTTT
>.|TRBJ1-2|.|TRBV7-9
CSSSLLSRGGIWFADGYTF
TGTTCCAGCAGCCTCCTCTCTCGGGGAGGGATTTGGTTTGCGGATGGCTACACCTTC
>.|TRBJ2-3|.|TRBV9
CASSVFSTSTDTQYF
TGTGCCAGCAGCGTTTTTTCTACCAGCACAGATACGCAGTATTTT
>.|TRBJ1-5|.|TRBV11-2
CASSLPPKWPRRQPQHF
TGTGCCAGCAGCTTACCCCCTAAATGGCCGAGGAGGCAGCCCCAGCATTTT
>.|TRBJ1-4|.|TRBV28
CASSFEFRVVNEKLFF
TGTGCCAGCAGTTTCGAGTTCAGGGTGGTTAATGAAAAACTGTTTTTT